This T cell receptor beta chain is from a study of T cells in Graves' hyperthyroidism and ophthalmopathy. Notes on the study in general: Blood also contained most expanded thyroid clonotypes above 0.001.

The CDR3 consists of 14 residues. From germline, CDR1 is SGHAT and CDR2 FQNNGV. Trimming took off 2 bases at V and 2 bases at J, with 7 bases between the two ends. Subjects aged 18 to 65 presented with newly diagnosed hyperthyroidism of less than 2 months' duration. Uncontrolled infection, other autoimmune disease, pregnancy or lactation disqualified patients from enrolment. Diagnosis rested on symptoms, serum thyroxine and TRAb, thyroid ultrasound, and orbital computed tomography. There were TCR beta CDR3 regions amplified from RNA transcripts. The TCR CDR3 first-round RT-PCR relied on the HTBI primer set. TCRdb analysed the multiplex PCR reads with MiXCR anew, one entry per CDR3 protein. The sample yields about 740,000 distinct CDR3 sequences, 11% to 15% seen once. This clonotype was counted many times. Its antigen is not known.

Sequenced material: blood. The sequence derives from a woman aged 18-29 years with Graves' hyperthyroidism. The rearrangement joins TRBV11-2 to TRBJ1-3; D is uncertain. The CDR3 DNA reads as TGTGCCAGCAGCTTACTAGGAACTGGAAACACCATATATTTT. It codes for CASSLLGTGNTIYF.